The clone carrying this TCR beta chain was recorded many times. What it recognizes is unknown. The CDR3 is 16 residues long. Trimming took 4 bases from V and 0 from J, leaving 14 bases between them. Time point specified: patch test 1, 2 weeks after DPC sensitization. This sample's treatment: therapeutic diphenylcyclopropenone sensitization with weekly scalp DPC. At patch-test visits, sampling came before the patch test. The data originate from a study of human T cells and chemical hapten exposure. Across the study: Diphenylcyclopropenone doses were given weekly to the scalps of patients across the approximately 25-week study. Whole-study results and caveats: Healthy individuals' immune responses may differ from those of donors, who had alopecia.

Individual cDNA molecules in this library carried unique molecular identifiers. TCRdb itself ran the RACE reads through MiXCR, one entry per CDR3 protein. Counted here are 300,000 to 450,000 distinct CDR3 sequences, roughly 4.8% occurring once; the ten biggest clones make up 2% to 2.5%. This chain connects TRBV12-3 or TRBV12-4 to TRBJ2-3; D unclear. The receptor was derived from a woman between 45 and 60 years old with alopecia areata. Some clones in this sample may be carry-over from other donors' samples. The sequencing here drew on whole blood, taken in connection with sensitization to the hapten diphenylcyclopropenone (DPC). The CDR3 is CASSSIDGPSTDTQYF. CDR3 sequence (DNA): TGTGCCAGCAGTTCAATTGACGGCCCTAGCACAGATACGCAGTATTTT.